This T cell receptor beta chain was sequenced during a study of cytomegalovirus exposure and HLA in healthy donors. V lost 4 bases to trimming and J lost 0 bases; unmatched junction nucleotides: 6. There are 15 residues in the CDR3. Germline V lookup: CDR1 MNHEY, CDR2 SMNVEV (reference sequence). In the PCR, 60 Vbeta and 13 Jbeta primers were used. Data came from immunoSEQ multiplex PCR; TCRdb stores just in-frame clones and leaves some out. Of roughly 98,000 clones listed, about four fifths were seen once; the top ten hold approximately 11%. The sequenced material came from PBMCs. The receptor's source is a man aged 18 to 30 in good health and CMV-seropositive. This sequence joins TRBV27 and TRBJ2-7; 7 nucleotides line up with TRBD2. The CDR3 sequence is CASSYQRGFSYEQYF. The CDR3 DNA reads TGTGCCAGCAGTTATCAGCGGGGCTTCTCCTACGAGCAGTACTTC.